The T cell receptor beta chain under discussion was sequenced for a study of cytomegalovirus exposure and HLA in healthy donors. As for this clone: Its specificity is not known.

It was with 60 Vbeta and 13 Jbeta primers that the PCR ran. Sequenced by immunoSEQ multiplex PCR; TCRdb stores in-frame clones only, minus some. The data show tens of thousands of clones, with over 90% seen just once and approximately 2.5% held by the top ten. The CDR3 totals 13 residues. Trimming at V came to 8 bases and at J to 5 bases, leaving 8 bases not matched to a gene. Germline V lookup: CDR1 MNHNS, CDR2 SASEGT. Findings of the study overall: Upon later analysis, TCR association rates were observed to vary by HLA locus, being highest for DRB1 and lowest for HLA-C. As a later analysis showed, a missense DCLRE1C variant was linked to trimming of TCR beta V- and J-genes.

The sequencing sample was made of PBMCs. The source of this sequence is a woman aged 18-29 years in good health and CMV-seronegative. The chain is built from TRBV6-1 and TRBJ1-1; 7 bases are shared with TRBD1. The CDR3 region has the DNA TGTGCCAGCCGGACAGGAGGGTTGACTGAAGCTTTCTTT. It specifies CASRTGGLTEAFF.